This record concerns one T cell receptor beta chain sequence. Antigen unknown. Trimming took off 2 bases at V and 3 bases at J, with 14 bases between the two ends. Per germline, CDR1 MNHNY and CDR2 SVGAGI (reference sequence). There are 15 residues in the CDR3. The data were taken from a study of shared clonotypes between healthy human individuals. Points from the study as a whole: Naive CD4 clonotypes overlapped across several donors at approximately 5.5%.

Some clones are missing from TCRdb's copy, which holds only in-frame ones; the method was immunoSEQ multiplex PCR. This table holds roughly 2 million clones, 90% to 96% found once. Investigators divided CD4+ cells into CD45RA+ naive and CD45RA-negative memory subsets. The clonotype was recovered from a man younger than 35 in good health. Sequenced: naive CD4+ T cells sorted from blood. As for subset: CD45RA+ positively selected. The chain carries TRBV6-6 and TRBJ2-7; D call uncertain. The CDR3: CASSYLSETFYEQYF. CDR3 in DNA: TGTGCCAGCAGTTACCTATCCGAAACCTTCTACGAGCAGTACTTC.